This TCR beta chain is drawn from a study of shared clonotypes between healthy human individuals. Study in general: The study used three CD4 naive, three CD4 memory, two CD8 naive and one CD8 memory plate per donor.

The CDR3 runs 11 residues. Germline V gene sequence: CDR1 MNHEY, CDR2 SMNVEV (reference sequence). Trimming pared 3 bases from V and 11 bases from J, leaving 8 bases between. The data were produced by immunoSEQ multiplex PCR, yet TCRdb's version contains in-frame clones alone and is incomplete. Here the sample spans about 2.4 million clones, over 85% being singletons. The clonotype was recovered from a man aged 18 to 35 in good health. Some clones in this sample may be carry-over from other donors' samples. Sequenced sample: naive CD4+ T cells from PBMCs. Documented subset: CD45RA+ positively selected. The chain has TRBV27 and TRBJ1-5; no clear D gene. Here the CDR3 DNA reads TGTGCCAGCAGTTTTAATCCTTCCCAGCATTTT. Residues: CASSFNPSQHF.